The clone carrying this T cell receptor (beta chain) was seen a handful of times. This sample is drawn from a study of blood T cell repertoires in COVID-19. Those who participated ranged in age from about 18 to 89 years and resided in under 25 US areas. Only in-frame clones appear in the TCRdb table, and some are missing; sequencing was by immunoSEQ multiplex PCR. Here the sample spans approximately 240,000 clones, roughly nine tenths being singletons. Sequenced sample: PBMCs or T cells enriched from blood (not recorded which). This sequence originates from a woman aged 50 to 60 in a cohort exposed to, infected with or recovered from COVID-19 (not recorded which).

The DNA of the CDR3 is TGTGCCAGCAGCTTGACAGGCTCAGGGTCACCCCTCCACTTT. It encodes CASSLTGSGSPLHF. The rearrangement links TRBV11-2 to TRBJ1-6; a possible D gene is TRBD1 (6 bases). CDR1 and CDR2 (germline): SGHAT, FQNNGV. With 3 bases removed from V and 10 bases from J, the gap between germline ends came to 13 bases. There are 14 residues in the CDR3.